The present T cell receptor beta chain was sequenced within a study of CD8 T cells in Susac syndrome. Sequencing targeted TCR beta in blood CD8+ and CD4+ T cells. Negative magnetic isolation gave CD8+ and CD4+ cells; FACS enriched CD8+ TEMRA. This clonotype is a singleton in its sample. RNA amounts of about 0.5 to 1 ug underwent reverse transcription with random hexamers. A multiplex approach, immunoSEQ multiplex PCR, amplified TCR beta CDR3 across 54 Vbeta and 13 Jbeta. Each CDR3 protein gets one entry after TCRdb re-called the immunoSEQ multiplex PCR reads with MiXCR. The table includes approximately 54,000 distinct CDR3 sequences, 85% to 95% detected once. The junction had 12 bases not matched to a gene; V was cut back by 7 bases and J by 12 bases. This CDR3 comprises 13 residues. Looked up from germline, CDR1 is SEHNR and CDR2 is FQNEAQ (reference sequence).

This sequence was found in a human donor with Susac syndrome. The chain carries TRBV7-9 and TRBJ2-1; the match to TRBD1 covers 7 bases. Sequencing was carried out using CD8+ T cells from PBMCs. The CDR3 nucleotides are TGTGCCAGCACGGGACAGTCTCCCCTGGGGCAGTTCTTC. The encoded protein is CASTGQSPLGQFF.